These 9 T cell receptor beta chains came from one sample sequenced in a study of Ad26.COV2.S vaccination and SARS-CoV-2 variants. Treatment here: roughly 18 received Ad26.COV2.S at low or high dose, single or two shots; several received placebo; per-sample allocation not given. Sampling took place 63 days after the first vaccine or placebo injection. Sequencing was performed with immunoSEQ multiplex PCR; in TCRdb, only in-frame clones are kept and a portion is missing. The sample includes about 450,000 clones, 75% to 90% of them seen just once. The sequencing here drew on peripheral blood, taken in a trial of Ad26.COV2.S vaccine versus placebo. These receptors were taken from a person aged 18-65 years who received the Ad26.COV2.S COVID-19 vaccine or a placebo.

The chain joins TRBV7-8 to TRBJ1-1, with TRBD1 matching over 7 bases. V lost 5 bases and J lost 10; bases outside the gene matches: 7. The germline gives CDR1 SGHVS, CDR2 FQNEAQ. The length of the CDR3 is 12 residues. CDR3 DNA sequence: TGTGCCAGCAGCCCCCAACAGGGGCCAGCTTTCTTT. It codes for CASSPQQGPAFF.

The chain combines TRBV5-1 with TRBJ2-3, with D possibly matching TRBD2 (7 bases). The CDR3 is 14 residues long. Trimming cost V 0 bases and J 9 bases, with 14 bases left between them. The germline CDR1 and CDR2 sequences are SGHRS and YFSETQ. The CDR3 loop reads CASSLVAGAKTQYF. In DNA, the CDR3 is TGCGCCAGCAGCTTGGTTGCGGGGGCGAAAACGCAGTATTTT.

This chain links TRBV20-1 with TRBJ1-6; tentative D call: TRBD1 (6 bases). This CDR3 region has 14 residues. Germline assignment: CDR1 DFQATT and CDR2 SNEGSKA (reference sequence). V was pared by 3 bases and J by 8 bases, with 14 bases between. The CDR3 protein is CSASVRDTYSPLHF. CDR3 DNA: TGCAGTGCTAGTGTTCGGGACACGTATTCACCCCTCCACTTT.

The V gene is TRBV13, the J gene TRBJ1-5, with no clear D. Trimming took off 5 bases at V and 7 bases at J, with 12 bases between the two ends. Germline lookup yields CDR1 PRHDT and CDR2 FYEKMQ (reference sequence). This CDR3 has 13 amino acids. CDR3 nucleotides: TGTGCCAGCAGCCTAAGAGGGCGGCAGCCCCAGCATTTT. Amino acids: CASSLRGRQPQHF.

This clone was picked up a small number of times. The CDR3 DNA follows: TGTGCCAGCAGAACTCCGGGACCGGGATACGAGCAGTACTTC. Translation: CASRTPGPGYEQYF. V gene TRBV6-5 combines with J gene TRBJ2-7; either TRBD1 or TRBD2 may supply D (5 bases each). Germline loops: CDR1 MNHEY, CDR2 SVGAGI. V was cut by 6 bases and J by 4 bases, with 16 bases left in between. The CDR3 extends over 14 amino acids.

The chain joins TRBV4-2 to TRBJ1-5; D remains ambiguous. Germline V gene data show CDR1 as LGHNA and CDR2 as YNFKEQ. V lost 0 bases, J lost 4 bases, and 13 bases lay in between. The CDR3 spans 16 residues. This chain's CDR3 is CASSQEGDGENQPQHF. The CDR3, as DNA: TGTGCCAGCAGCCAAGAAGGTGACGGGGAAAATCAGCCCCAGCATTTT.

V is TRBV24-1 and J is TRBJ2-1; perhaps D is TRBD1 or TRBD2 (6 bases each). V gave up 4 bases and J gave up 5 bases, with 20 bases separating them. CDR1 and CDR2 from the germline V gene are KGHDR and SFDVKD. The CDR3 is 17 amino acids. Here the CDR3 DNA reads TGTGCCACCAGTGACCATCGAACGGGGGCCCTAAACAATGAGCAGTTCTTC. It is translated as CATSDHRTGALNNEQFF.

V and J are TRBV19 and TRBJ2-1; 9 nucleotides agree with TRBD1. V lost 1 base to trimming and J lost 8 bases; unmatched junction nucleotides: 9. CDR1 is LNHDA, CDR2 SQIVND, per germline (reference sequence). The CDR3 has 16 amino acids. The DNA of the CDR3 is TGTGCCAGTAGTATAGTCGGACAGGGGCCCAGGTATGAGCAGTTCTTC. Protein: CASSIVGQGPRYEQFF.

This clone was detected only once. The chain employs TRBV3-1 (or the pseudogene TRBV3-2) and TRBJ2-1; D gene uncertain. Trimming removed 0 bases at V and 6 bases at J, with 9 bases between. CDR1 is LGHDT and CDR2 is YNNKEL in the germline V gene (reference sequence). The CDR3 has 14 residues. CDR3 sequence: CASSQDSLRNEQFF. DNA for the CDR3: TGTGCCAGCAGCCAAGATAGTCTCCGCAATGAGCAGTTCTTC.